This T cell receptor (beta chain) was captured in a study of cytomegalovirus exposure and HLA in healthy donors. Study overall: Early on, a data release was issued that held roughly 84 million unique TCRs from HLA-typed donors.

The V gene's germline CDR1 is MGHDK and CDR2 SYGVNS. This CDR3 is built from 13 residues. The V gene lost 4 bases and the J gene lost 10 bases, with 11 bases spanning the gap. This clone was detected only a few times. Its antigen is currently unknown. Broader study findings: Rarity characterized most TCR sequences, yet some public TCRs appeared in many donors.

60 Vbeta and 13 Jbeta primers were used in PCR. Study processing details: Later, some 79 million unique TCR beta chains were counted in an analysis, and around 11 million of them were shared. The repertoire was sequenced with immunoSEQ multiplex PCR; TCRdb's copy has only in-frame clones and lacks some. D and trimming were read from the DNA, whereas the V and J calls and clone size are those reported in that table. The table shows roughly 180,000 clones, with about four fifths occurring only once. The sequenced sample consisted of PBMCs. This rearrangement joins TRBV25-1 to TRBJ1-6, with D uncertain. The receptor's source is a man aged 35 to 55 in good health and CMV-seronegative. The CDR3 sequence is CASSVQPGSPLHF. In DNA form, the CDR3 reads TGTGCCAGCAGTGTTCAGCCAGGCTCACCCCTCCACTTT.